The 6 T cell receptor beta chains presented below share a single source sample, sequenced in a study of T cells after yellow fever vaccination. MiXCR, run by TCRdb on the 5' RACE reads, gives a single entry per CDR3 protein. The sample shows some 320,000 distinct CDR3 sequences, roughly 4.3% of them seen only once. The sequences come from PBMCs, collected 5 days after the yellow fever booster vaccination. All receptors come from a young man who received the YFV17D yellow fever vaccine.

This clonotype turned up a few times. CDR3 region: CASSLDRPPNSPLHF. The CDR3, as DNA: TGTGCCAGCAGCTTAGACCGACCTCCTAATTCACCCCTCCACTTT. This rearrangement joins TRBV5-4 to TRBJ1-6, with D uncertain. Germline-derived CDR1 and CDR2 are SGHNT and YYREEE (reference sequence). This CDR3 is built from 15 residues. V dropped 2 bases and J dropped 6 bases, with 12 bases sitting between them.

This clonotype was observed many times. This rearrangement joins TRBV28 to TRBJ1-6; TRBD1 matches at 9 bases. V trimming: 7 bases; J trimming: 6 bases; junction bases outside the gene matches: 7. The germline V gene has CDR1 MDHEN and CDR2 SYDVKM. The CDR3 is 15 residues long. CDR3 protein: CASTFPDRGNSPLHF. In DNA form, the CDR3 reads TGTGCCAGCACCTTCCCGGACAGGGGTAATTCACCCCTCCACTTT.

This clonotype was recorded at least ten times. This chain links TRBV20-1 with TRBJ2-3; D may be TRBD2 (6 bases). The V gene lost 4 bases and the J gene lost 6 bases, with 26 bases spanning the gap. Germline CDR1 and CDR2: DFQATT and SNEGSKA (reference sequence). This CDR3 is built from 17 residues. CDR3 coding DNA: TGCAGTGCTACCCCTGGGGGGTCGGGCAGGGCCGGCGATACGCAGTATTTT. This codes for CSATPGGSGRAGDTQYF.

In its sample, this clonotype was seen many times. V and J are TRBV5-1 and TRBJ2-3, with 9 positions matching TRBD2. V shed 2 bases, J shed 2 bases, and the junction held 3 bases outside the gene matches. CDR3 length equals 15 residues. CDR1 and CDR2 (germline): SGHRS, YFSETQ. The CDR3 loop is CASSFIAGDTDTQYF. CDR3 sequence (DNA): TGCGCCAGCAGCTTTATAGCGGGGGACACAGATACGCAGTATTTT.

This clonotype was seen a few times. The rearrangement links TRBV6-5 to TRBJ1-3; no clear D gene. Looked up from germline, CDR1 is MNHEY and CDR2 is SVGAGI. V lost 0 bases and J 0 bases, leaving 6 bases between the germline ends. CDR3 length: 15 residues. The CDR3 coding sequence is TGTGCCAGCAGTTACTCGGGGTTCTCTGGAAACACCATATATTTT. Its translation: CASSYSGFSGNTIYF.

This clonotype was detected a few times. The chain combines TRBV12-3 or TRBV12-4 with TRBJ1-6, with D possibly being TRBD1 (5 bases). Trimming took 6 bases from V and 6 from J, leaving 15 bases between them. The CDR3 has 15 residues. CDR3 bases: TGTGCCAGCAGCGACGAAGGGGAGGCTAATTCACCCCTCCACTTT. Encoded protein: CASSDEGEANSPLHF.